Listed below are T cell receptor beta chains from one sample, sequenced in a study of cytomegalovirus exposure and HLA in healthy donors. Sequenced by immunoSEQ multiplex PCR; TCRdb stores in-frame clones only, minus some. The table records 90,000 to 120,000 clones, almost 96% of them present only once. The sample taken for sequencing was PBMCs. These receptors came from a woman aged 18-30 years in good health and CMV-seronegative. Each CDR3 is given with its conserved first and last residue. The D gene is left open where the match is weak.

j_call: TRBJ2-3; d_call: .; v_call: TRBV28; cdr3_nt: TGTGCCAGCAGTTTCCGGACAGGGAGGGCAGATACGCAGTATTTT; cdr3_aa: CASSFRTGRADTQYF
j_call: TRBJ1-1; d_call: TRBD1; v_call: TRBV5-1; cdr3_nt: TGCGCCAGCAGCACGGGACAGGGTAGCACTGAAGCTTTCTTT; cdr3_aa: CASSTGQGSTEAFF
j_call: TRBJ2-5; d_call: .; v_call: TRBV11-2; cdr3_nt: TGTGCCAGCAGTCACAGGACGGAGACCCAGTACTTC; cdr3_aa: CASSHRTETQYF
j_call: TRBJ1-1; d_call: TRBD1; v_call: TRBV2; cdr3_nt: TGTGCCAGCACGGCCCCGACAGGGGACACTGAAGCTTTCTTT; cdr3_aa: CASTAPTGDTEAFF
j_call: TRBJ1-1; d_call: .; v_call: TRBV18; cdr3_nt: TGTGCCAGCTCAAGACAGAGCATGAACACTGAAGCTTTCTTT; cdr3_aa: CASSRQSMNTEAFF
j_call: TRBJ1-2; d_call: .; v_call: TRBV28; cdr3_nt: TGTGCCAGCAGTTTGGTACAGTTCTATGGCTACACCTTC; cdr3_aa: CASSLVQFYGYTF
j_call: TRBJ2-2; d_call: .; v_call: TRBV27; cdr3_nt: TGTGCCAGCAGTTTATTTCCCCAGGGGTCCGGGGAGCTGTTTTTT; cdr3_aa: CASSLFPQGSGELFF
j_call: TRBJ1-6; d_call: TRBD1; v_call: TRBV5-6; cdr3_nt: TGTGCCAGCAGCTTGTGGGGACAGGCGGCAGGGTATAATTCACCCCTCCACTTT; cdr3_aa: CASSLWGQAAGYNSPLHF
j_call: TRBJ1-2; d_call: .; v_call: TRBV18; cdr3_nt: TGTGCCAGCTCACGACAGAACTATGGCTACACCTTC; cdr3_aa: CASSRQNYGYTF
j_call: TRBJ2-7; d_call: TRBD1; v_call: TRBV19; cdr3_nt: TGTGCCAGTAGTGTGGACAGGGGTACCTACGAGCAGTACTTC; cdr3_aa: CASSVDRGTYEQYF
j_call: TRBJ2-3; d_call: TRBD2; v_call: TRBV5-4; cdr3_nt: TGTGCCAGCAGCCGGGAGGGCACCGCGGGGGCAGATACGCAGTATTTT; cdr3_aa: CASSREGTAGADTQYF
j_call: TRBJ1-1; d_call: .; v_call: TRBV7-2; cdr3_nt: TGTGCCAGCAGCTTAGGCCAAGCGGGGACCTTTCTGGCTTTCTTT; cdr3_aa: CASSLGQAGTFLAFF
j_call: TRBJ2-1; d_call: .; v_call: TRBV28; cdr3_nt: TGTGCCAGCAGTTCAACTAGGTATGAGCAGTTCTTC; cdr3_aa: CASSSTRYEQFF
j_call: TRBJ2-1; d_call: TRBD1; v_call: TRBV4-2; cdr3_nt: TGTGCCAGCAGCCAAGCGGGGGACAGGAAAGAGCAGTTCTTC; cdr3_aa: CASSQAGDRKEQFF
j_call: TRBJ1-4; d_call: .; v_call: TRBV5-6; cdr3_nt: TGTGCCAGCAGCAAGTGGGGGGTGGTGACTAATGAAAAACTGTTTTTT; cdr3_aa: CASSKWGVVTNEKLFF
j_call: TRBJ1-1; d_call: TRBD1; v_call: TRBV11-3; cdr3_nt: TGTGCCAGCAGCCCGGGGGACAGCACTGAAGCTTTCTTT; cdr3_aa: CASSPGDSTEAFF